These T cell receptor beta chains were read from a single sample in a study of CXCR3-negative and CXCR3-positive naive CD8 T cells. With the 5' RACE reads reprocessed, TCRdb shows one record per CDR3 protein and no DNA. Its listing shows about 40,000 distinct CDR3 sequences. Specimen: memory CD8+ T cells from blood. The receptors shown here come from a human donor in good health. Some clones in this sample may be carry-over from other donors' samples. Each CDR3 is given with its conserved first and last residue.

CASSSRTGLSYEQYF,TRBV7-9,TRBJ2-7
CASSKETLSYNEQFF,TRBV21-1,TRBJ2-1
CASSLGVSGIEQFF,TRBV12-3/TRBV12-4,TRBJ2-1
CASSYFASRAEAFF,TRBV6-5,TRBJ1-1
CSAARDRGPYEQYF,TRBV29-1,TRBJ2-7
CASSVANGGRETQYF,TRBV9,TRBJ2-5
CASSLAAGRGNQPQHF,TRBV7-2,TRBJ1-5
CASSQPGQYGGSCSYSSYNEQFF,TRBV23-1,TRBJ2-1
CASSLIWDKQFF,TRBV7-9,TRBJ2-1
CASTVWGSNNEQFF,TRBV11-2,TRBJ2-1
CATSSLLTYEQYF,TRBV15,TRBJ2-7
CSVEGVIGYGYTF,TRBV29-1,TRBJ1-2
CASVGMGQETQYF,TRBV7-2,TRBJ2-5
CASSIPFRGINEQYF,TRBV28,TRBJ2-7
CSVEDRRDRLSGANVLTF,TRBV29-1,TRBJ2-6
CASSSNSYEQYF,TRBV7-2,TRBJ2-7
CASSSEMDTQYF,TRBV7-6,TRBJ2-3
CSGIGSGSPDTQYF,TRBV29-1,TRBJ2-3
CASSQDSGWPYNEQFF,TRBV3-1,TRBJ2-1
CASSASRQSGDTGELFF,TRBV9,TRBJ2-2
CASSLGLTTYEQYF,TRBV13,TRBJ2-7
CASSNPGQGIYEQYF,TRBV6-2/TRBV6-3,TRBJ2-7